A selection of T cell receptor beta chains follows, all from one sample in a study of CD8 T cells in ankylosing spondylitis. TCRdb re-called the 5' RACE reads with MiXCR, one entry per CDR3 protein. This table holds a few hundred thousand distinct CDR3 sequences, about 20% found once. The specimen sequenced was blood, either unsorted or a sorted T cell fraction (not recorded which). The receptors were gathered from a male donor with ankylosing spondylitis or in good health (not recorded which). Both conserved end residues are part of each CDR3. Each record gives: CDR3 protein, CDR3 DNA, clone size, V gene, D gene, J gene. A D gene is named only where the DNA matches it firmly. Not every row has a clone size; where given, it reads once, few, many or a size class.

cdr3_aa: CASSPHEGGGELFF
cdr3_nt: TGTGCCAGCAGTCCCCACGAGGGGGGCGGGGAGCTGTTTTTT
clone_size: once
v_call: TRBV12-3/TRBV12-4
d_call: -
j_call: TRBJ2-2

cdr3_aa: CSALGTNDNEQFF
cdr3_nt: TGCAGTGCGCTCGGGACAAACGACAATGAGCAGTTCTTC
clone_size: -
v_call: TRBV20-1
d_call: -
j_call: TRBJ2-1

cdr3_aa: CSVGGLRTEVDEQFF
cdr3_nt: TGCAGCGTTGGTGGCTTAAGGACAGAGGTTGATGAGCAGTTCTTC
clone_size: few
v_call: TRBV29-1
d_call: -
j_call: TRBJ2-1

cdr3_aa: CSAHTLADYLETQYF
cdr3_nt: TGCAGTGCCCACACTCTAGCGGACTACCTAGAGACCCAGTACTTC
clone_size: -
v_call: TRBV20-1
d_call: TRBD2
j_call: TRBJ2-5

cdr3_aa: CASSYPQRTSTDTQYF
cdr3_nt: TGTGCCAGCAGTTACCCTCAGAGGACGAGCACAGATACGCAGTATTTT
clone_size: -
v_call: TRBV6-2/TRBV6-3
d_call: -
j_call: TRBJ2-3

cdr3_aa: CASSLGRGNYGYTF
cdr3_nt: TGTGCCAGCAGTTTGGGTAGGGGTAACTATGGCTACACCTTC
clone_size: few
v_call: TRBV12-3/TRBV12-4
d_call: -
j_call: TRBJ1-2

cdr3_aa: CSASHKRGGPETQYF
cdr3_nt: TGCAGTGCTTCCCATAAGCGGGGGGGCCCGGAGACCCAGTACTTC
clone_size: -
v_call: TRBV20-1
d_call: TRBD2
j_call: TRBJ2-5

cdr3_aa: CASSDSLSSYNEQFF
cdr3_nt: TGCGCCAGCAGTGACTCTCTCAGCTCCTACAATGAGCAGTTCTTC
clone_size: few
v_call: TRBV10-1
d_call: -
j_call: TRBJ2-1

cdr3_aa: CASSYSLAGGPSYNEQFF
cdr3_nt: TGTGCCAGCAGTTACTCCCTAGCGGGGGGGCCCTCCTACAATGAGCAGTTCTTC
clone_size: -
v_call: TRBV6-5
d_call: TRBD2
j_call: TRBJ2-1

cdr3_aa: CAILDRETDTQYF
cdr3_nt: TGTGCCATCCTGGACAGGGAGACAGATACGCAGTATTTT
clone_size: -
v_call: TRBV10-3
d_call: TRBD1
j_call: TRBJ2-3

cdr3_aa: CASSVGSTGGVFGANVLTF
cdr3_nt: TGTGCCAGCAGCGTAGGAAGCACAGGGGGGGTTTTTGGGGCCAACGTCCTGACTTTC
clone_size: -
v_call: TRBV9
d_call: -
j_call: TRBJ2-6

cdr3_aa: CASSASLSDTDTQYF
cdr3_nt: TGTGCCAGCAGTGCGAGCCTCTCCGACACAGATACGCAGTATTTT
clone_size: many
v_call: TRBV6-4
d_call: -
j_call: TRBJ2-3

cdr3_aa: CGASGGVSSYEQYF
cdr3_nt: TGTGGGGCTAGCGGGGGGGTTAGCTCCTACGAGCAGTACTTC
clone_size: few
v_call: TRBV6-1
d_call: TRBD2
j_call: TRBJ2-7

cdr3_aa: CASSFTAGGGDTQYF
cdr3_nt: TGTGCCAGCAGTTTTACAGCGGGGGGCGGGGATACGCAGTATTTT
clone_size: -
v_call: TRBV27
d_call: TRBD2
j_call: TRBJ2-3

cdr3_aa: CASSSWDSGANVLTF
cdr3_nt: TGTGCCAGCAGCTCGTGGGACTCTGGGGCCAACGTCCTGACTTTC
clone_size: many
v_call: TRBV12-3/TRBV12-4
d_call: -
j_call: TRBJ2-6

cdr3_aa: CASSLLPGGRNEQFF
cdr3_nt: TGTGCCAGCAGCTTACTACCGGGGGGGAGGAATGAGCAGTTCTTC
clone_size: -
v_call: TRBV12-3/TRBV12-4
d_call: TRBD2
j_call: TRBJ2-1

cdr3_aa: CASSYSGKETQYF
cdr3_nt: TGTGCCAGCAGTTACTCGGGGAAAGAGACCCAGTACTTC
clone_size: few
v_call: TRBV6-5
d_call: -
j_call: TRBJ2-5

cdr3_aa: CASSQPRQDNQPQHF
cdr3_nt: TGTGCCAGCAGCCAACCCCGACAGGACAATCAGCCCCAGCATTTT
clone_size: few
v_call: TRBV9
d_call: -
j_call: TRBJ1-5

cdr3_aa: CSVEDREYGYTF
cdr3_nt: TGCAGCGTTGAAGACAGGGAATATGGCTACACCTTC
clone_size: few
v_call: TRBV29-1
d_call: -
j_call: TRBJ1-2

cdr3_aa: CSARAPGTSYEQYF
cdr3_nt: TGCAGTGCTAGAGCCCCAGGGACTAGCTACGAGCAGTACTTC
clone_size: -
v_call: TRBV20-1
d_call: TRBD2
j_call: TRBJ2-7

cdr3_aa: CSARAYQGLPPQETQYF
cdr3_nt: TGCAGTGCTAGAGCCTATCAGGGGCTGCCTCCCCAAGAGACCCAGTACTTC
clone_size: -
v_call: TRBV20-1
d_call: -
j_call: TRBJ2-5

cdr3_aa: CSVESSGGASYNEQFF
cdr3_nt: TGCAGCGTTGAATCTAGCGGGGGGGCTTCCTACAATGAGCAGTTCTTC
clone_size: few
v_call: TRBV29-1
d_call: TRBD2
j_call: TRBJ2-1

cdr3_aa: CASSLPAQETQYF
cdr3_nt: TGTGCCAGCAGCTTGCCAGCCCAAGAGACCCAGTACTTC
clone_size: -
v_call: TRBV7-9
d_call: -
j_call: TRBJ2-5

cdr3_aa: CSGRDDFTDTQYF
cdr3_nt: TGCAGTGGACGGGACGACTTTACAGATACGCAGTATTTT
clone_size: few
v_call: TRBV20-1
d_call: -
j_call: TRBJ2-3

cdr3_aa: CASSRWTNPTRDQSYEQYF
cdr3_nt: TGTGCCAGCAGCCGATGGACTAATCCTACAAGGGACCAATCCTACGAGCAGTACTTC
clone_size: -
v_call: TRBV11-2
d_call: -
j_call: TRBJ2-7

cdr3_aa: CASSRIGIRDGFLGGYF
cdr3_nt: TGTGCCAGCAGCCGTATTGGCATCCGGGACGGATTCCTCGGGGGTTACTTC
clone_size: few
v_call: TRBV12-3/TRBV12-4
d_call: -
j_call: TRBJ2-7

cdr3_aa: CASSFIGETQYF
cdr3_nt: TGTGCCAGCAGCTTCATCGGAGAGACCCAGTACTTC
clone_size: -
v_call: TRBV7-2
d_call: -
j_call: TRBJ2-5

cdr3_aa: CAGAWGAGDLDEQFF
cdr3_nt: TGTGCCGGTGCCTGGGGAGCGGGGGACCTGGATGAGCAGTTCTTC
clone_size: few
v_call: TRBV12-3/TRBV12-4
d_call: TRBD2
j_call: TRBJ2-1